The clone carrying this T cell receptor (beta chain) was recorded at least ten times. This sample stems from a study of T cells in Graves' hyperthyroidism and ophthalmopathy. It was RNA transcripts that yielded the amplified TCR beta CDR3 regions. The HTBI primer set was used in a first-round RT-PCR of the TCR CDR3. TCRdb reprocessed the multiplex PCR reads via MiXCR and lists one record per CDR3 protein. The sample contains fewer than 450,000 distinct CDR3 sequences, under 20% of which appear only once. Germline CDR1 reads SGHVS; CDR2 reads FNYEAQ. The J segment lost 4 bases and the V segment lost 5 bases, leaving 5 bases of the junction unmatched. This CDR3 is 14 amino acids long.

This TCR was recovered from a man aged 18 to 30 with Graves' ophthalmopathy. The rearrangement joins TRBV7-6 to TRBJ1-1, with TRBD1 matching over 9 bases. Specimen: blood. In DNA, the CDR3 is TGTGCCAGCAGCCGGGACAGGGATATCACTGAAGCTTTCTTT. Encoded protein: CASSRDRDITEAFF.